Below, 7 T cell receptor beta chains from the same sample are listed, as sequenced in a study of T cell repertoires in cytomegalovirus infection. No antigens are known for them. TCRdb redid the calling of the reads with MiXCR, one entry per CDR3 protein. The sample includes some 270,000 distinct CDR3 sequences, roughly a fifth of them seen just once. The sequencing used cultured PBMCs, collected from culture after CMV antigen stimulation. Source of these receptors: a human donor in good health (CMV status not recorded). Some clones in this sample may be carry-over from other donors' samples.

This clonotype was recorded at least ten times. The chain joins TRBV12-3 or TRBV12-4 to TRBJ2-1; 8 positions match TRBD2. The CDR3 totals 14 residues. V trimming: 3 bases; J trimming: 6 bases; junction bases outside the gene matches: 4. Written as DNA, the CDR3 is TGTGCCAGCAGTTTTGCGGGAGGACTCAATGAGCAGTTCTTC. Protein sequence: CASSFAGGLNEQFF.

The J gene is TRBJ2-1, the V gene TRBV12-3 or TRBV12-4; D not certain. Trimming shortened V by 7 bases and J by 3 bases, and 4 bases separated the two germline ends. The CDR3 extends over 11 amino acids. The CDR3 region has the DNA TGTGCCAGCAAATACTACAATGAGCAGTTCTTC. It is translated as CASKYYNEQFF.

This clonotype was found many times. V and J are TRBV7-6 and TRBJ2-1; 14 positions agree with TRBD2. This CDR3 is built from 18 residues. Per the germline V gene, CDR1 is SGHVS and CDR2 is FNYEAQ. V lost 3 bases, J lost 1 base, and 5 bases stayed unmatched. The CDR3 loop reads CASSLTGTSGSSYNEQFF. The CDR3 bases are TGTGCCAGCAGCTTGACCGGGACTAGCGGGAGTTCCTACAATGAGCAGTTCTTC.

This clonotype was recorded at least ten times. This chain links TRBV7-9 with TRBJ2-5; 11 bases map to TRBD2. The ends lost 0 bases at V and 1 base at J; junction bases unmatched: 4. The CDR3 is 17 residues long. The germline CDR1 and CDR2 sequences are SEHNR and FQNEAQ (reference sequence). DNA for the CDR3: TGTGCCAGCAGCTTAGCGCTGGGACTAGCGGTCCAAGAGACCCAGTACTTC. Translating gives CASSLALGLAVQETQYF.

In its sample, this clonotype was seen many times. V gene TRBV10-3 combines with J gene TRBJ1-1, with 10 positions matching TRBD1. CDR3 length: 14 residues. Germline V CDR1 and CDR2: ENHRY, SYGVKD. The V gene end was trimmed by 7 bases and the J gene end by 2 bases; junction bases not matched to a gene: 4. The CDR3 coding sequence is TGTGCCATCAAAGGGGACAGGGGTAACACTGAAGCTTTCTTT. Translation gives CAIKGDRGNTEAFF.

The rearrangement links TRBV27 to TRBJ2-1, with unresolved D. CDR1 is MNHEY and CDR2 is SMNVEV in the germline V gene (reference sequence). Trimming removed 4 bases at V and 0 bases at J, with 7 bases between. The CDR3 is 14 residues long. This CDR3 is CASSSQSSYNEQFF. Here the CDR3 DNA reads TGTGCCAGCAGTTCTCAGAGCTCCTACAATGAGCAGTTCTTC.

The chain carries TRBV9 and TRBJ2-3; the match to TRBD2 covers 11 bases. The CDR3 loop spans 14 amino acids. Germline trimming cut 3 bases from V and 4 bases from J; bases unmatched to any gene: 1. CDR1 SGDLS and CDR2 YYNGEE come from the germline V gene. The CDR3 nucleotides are TGTGCCAGCAGCGCGGGACTAGCGGCAGATACGCAGTATTTT. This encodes CASSAGLAADTQYF.